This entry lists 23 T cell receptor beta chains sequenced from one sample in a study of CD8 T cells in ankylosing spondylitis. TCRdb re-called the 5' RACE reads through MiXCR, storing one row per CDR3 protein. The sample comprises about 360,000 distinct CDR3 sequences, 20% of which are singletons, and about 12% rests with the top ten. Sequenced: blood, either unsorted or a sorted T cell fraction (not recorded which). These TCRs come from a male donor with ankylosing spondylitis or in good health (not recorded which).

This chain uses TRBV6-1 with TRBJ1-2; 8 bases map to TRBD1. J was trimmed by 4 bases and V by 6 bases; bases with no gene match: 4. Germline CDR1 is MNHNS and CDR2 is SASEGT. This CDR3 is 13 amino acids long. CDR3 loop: CASRGTGSYGYTF. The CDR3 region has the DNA TGTGCCAGCAGGGGGACAGGATCCTATGGCTACACCTTC.

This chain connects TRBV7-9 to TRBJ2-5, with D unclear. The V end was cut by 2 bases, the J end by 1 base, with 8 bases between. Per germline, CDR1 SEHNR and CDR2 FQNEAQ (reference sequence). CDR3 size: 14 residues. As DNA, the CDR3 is TGTGCCAGCAGCTTACGTGGCACCCAAGAGACCCAGTACTTC. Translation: CASSLRGTQETQYF.

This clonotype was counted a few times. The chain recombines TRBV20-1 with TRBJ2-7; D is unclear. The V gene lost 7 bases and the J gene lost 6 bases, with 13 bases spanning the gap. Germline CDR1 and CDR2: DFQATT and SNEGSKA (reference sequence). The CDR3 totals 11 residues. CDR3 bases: TGCAGTGTTGTCCAGGTGGCCGAGCAGTACTTC. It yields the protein CSVVQVAEQYF.

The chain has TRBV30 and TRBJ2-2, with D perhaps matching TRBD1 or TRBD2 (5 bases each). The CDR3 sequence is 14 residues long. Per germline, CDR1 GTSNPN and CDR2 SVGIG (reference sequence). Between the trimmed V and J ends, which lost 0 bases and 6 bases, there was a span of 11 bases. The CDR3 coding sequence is TGTGCCTGGAGTGTACTTCTGGGGGCCGGGGAGCTGTTTTTT. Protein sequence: CAWSVLLGAGELFF.

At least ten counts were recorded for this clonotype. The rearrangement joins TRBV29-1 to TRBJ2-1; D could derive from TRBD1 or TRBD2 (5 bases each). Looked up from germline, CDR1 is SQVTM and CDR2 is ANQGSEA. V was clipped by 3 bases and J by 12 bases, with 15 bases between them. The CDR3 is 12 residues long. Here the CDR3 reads CSVEGDLMGQFF. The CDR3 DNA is TGCAGCGTTGAGGGGGACCTCATGGGGCAGTTCTTC.

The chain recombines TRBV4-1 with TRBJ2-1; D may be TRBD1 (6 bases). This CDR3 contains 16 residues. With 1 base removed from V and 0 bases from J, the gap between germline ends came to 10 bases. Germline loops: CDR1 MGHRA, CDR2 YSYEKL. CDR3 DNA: TGCGCCAGCAGCCAAGCTACAGGGAGCTCCTACAATGAGCAGTTCTTC. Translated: CASSQATGSSYNEQFF.

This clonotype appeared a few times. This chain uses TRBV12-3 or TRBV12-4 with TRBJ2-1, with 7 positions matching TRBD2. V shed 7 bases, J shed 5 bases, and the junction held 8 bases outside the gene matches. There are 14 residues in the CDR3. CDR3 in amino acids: CASTPLGRDNEQFF. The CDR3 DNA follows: TGTGCCAGCACCCCTCTTGGGAGGGACAATGAGCAGTTCTTC.

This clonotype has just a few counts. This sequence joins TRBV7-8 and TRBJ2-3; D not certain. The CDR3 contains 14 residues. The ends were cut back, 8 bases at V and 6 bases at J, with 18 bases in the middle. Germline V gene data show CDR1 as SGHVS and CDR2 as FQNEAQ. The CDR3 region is CASEVVGRRDTQYF. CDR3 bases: TGTGCCAGCGAGGTCGTGGGCAGACGTGATACGCAGTATTTT.

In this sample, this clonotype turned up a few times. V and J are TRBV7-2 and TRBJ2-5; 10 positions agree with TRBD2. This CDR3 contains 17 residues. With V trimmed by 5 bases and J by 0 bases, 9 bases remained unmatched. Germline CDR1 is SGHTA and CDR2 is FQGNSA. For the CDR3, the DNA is TGTGCCAGCAGCCTGAGCGGGGGGGCTTTCCACCAAGAGACCCAGTACTTC. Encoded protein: CASSLSGGAFHQETQYF.

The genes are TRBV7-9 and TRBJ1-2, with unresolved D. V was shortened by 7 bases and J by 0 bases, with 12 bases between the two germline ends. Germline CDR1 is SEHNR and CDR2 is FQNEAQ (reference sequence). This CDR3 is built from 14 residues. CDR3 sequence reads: CASTLRTANYGYTF. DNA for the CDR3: TGTGCCAGCACCCTAAGGACGGCTAACTATGGCTACACCTTC.

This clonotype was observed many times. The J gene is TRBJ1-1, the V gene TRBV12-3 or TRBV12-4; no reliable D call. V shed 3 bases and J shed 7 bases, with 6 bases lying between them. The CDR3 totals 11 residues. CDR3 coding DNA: TGTGCCAGCAGTTTTGGCAGTGAAGCTTTCTTT. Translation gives CASSFGSEAFF.

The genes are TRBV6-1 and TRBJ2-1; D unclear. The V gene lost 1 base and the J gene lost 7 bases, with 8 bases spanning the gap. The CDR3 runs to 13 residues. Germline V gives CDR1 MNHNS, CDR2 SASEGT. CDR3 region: CASSEGTENEQFF. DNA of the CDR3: TGTGCCAGCAGTGAAGGAACGGAGAATGAGCAGTTCTTC.

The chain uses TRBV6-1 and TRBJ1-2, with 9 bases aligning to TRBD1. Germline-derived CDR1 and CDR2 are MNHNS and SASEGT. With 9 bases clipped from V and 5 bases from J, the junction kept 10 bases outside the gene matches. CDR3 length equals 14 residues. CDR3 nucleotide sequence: TGTGCCAGTGGGCAAACAGGGGGCCTTTATGGCTACACCTTC. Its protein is CASGQTGGLYGYTF.

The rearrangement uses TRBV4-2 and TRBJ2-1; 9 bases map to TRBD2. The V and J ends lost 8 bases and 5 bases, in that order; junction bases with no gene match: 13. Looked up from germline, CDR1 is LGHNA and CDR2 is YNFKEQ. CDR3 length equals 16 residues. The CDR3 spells CASSPIAGVSHNEQFF. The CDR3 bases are TGTGCCAGCTCGCCTATAGCGGGGGTTTCCCACAATGAGCAGTTCTTC.

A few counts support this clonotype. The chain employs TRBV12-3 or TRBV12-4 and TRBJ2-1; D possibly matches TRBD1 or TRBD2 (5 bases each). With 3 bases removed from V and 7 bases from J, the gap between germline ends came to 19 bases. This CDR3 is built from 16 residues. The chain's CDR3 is CASSFRLGVSRNEQFF. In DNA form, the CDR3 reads TGTGCCAGCAGTTTTCGGTTGGGGGTTAGCCGAAATGAGCAGTTCTTC.

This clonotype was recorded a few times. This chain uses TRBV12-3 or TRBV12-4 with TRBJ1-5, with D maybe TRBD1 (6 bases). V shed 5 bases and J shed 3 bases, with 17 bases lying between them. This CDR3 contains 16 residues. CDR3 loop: CASSPEGGVNNQPQHF. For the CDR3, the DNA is TGTGCCAGCAGTCCGGAGGGGGGAGTGAACAATCAGCCCCAGCATTTT.

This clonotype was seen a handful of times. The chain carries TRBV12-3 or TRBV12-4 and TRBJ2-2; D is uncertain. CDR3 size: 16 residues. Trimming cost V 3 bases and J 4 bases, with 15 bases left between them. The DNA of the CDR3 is TGTGCCAGCAGTTTCGGGTGGCGGTTTGGCACCGGGGAGCTGTTTTTT. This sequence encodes CASSFGWRFGTGELFF.

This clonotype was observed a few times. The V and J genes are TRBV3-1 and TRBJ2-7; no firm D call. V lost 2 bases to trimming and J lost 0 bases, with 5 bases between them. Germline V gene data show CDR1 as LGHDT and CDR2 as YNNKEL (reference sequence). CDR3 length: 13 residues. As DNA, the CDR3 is TGTGCCAGCAGCCAATCCTTCTCCTACGAGCAGTACTTC. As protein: CASSQSFSYEQYF.

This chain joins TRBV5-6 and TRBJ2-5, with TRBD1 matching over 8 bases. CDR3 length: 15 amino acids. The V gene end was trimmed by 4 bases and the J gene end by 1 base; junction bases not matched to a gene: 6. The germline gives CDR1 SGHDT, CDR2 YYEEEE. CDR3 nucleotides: TGTGCCAGCAGCAATGGACAGGGCCCCCAAGAGACCCAGTACTTC. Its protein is CASSNGQGPQETQYF.

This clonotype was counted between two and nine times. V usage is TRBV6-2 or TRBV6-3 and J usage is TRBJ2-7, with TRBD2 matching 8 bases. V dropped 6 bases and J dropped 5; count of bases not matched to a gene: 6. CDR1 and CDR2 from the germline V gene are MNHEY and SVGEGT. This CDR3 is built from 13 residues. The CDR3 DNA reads TGTGCCAGCAGGGGCCTAGCGGGTGACGAGCAGTACTTC. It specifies CASRGLAGDEQYF.

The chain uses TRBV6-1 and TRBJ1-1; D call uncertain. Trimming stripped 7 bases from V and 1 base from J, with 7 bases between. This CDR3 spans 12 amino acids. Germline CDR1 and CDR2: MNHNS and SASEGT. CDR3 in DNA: TGTGCCAGCACAGAACCGAACACTGAAGCTTTCTTT. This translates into CASTEPNTEAFF.

The chain's CDR3 is CASSRDRGLSNEQFF. CDR3 sequence (DNA): TGTGCCAGCAGCCGGGACAGGGGGCTGAGTAATGAGCAGTTCTTC. V usage is TRBV13 and J usage is TRBJ2-1, with 12 bases that match TRBD1. Germline values: CDR1 PRHDT, CDR2 FYEKMQ (reference sequence). Trimming cost V 5 bases and J 7 bases; bases outside gene matches: 6. The CDR3 is 15 residues long.

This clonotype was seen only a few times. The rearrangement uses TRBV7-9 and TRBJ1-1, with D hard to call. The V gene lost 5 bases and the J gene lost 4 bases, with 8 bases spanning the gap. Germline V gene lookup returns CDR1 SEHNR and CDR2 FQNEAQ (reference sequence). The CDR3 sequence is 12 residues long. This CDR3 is CASSKDSTEAFF. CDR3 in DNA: TGTGCCAGCAGCAAAGACTCCACTGAAGCTTTCTTT.